This T cell receptor beta chain came from a study of T cells in Graves' hyperthyroidism and ophthalmopathy. Findings and caveats of the study: Most thyroid clonotypes expanded above 0.001 were also detected in blood.

The CDR3 contains 16 residues. Trimming removed 0 bases at V and 1 base at J, with 13 bases between. CDR1 SGHRS and CDR2 YFSETQ come from the germline V gene. This clonotype was counted ten times or more. Its antigen is as yet unknown. RNA transcripts provided the source from which TCR beta CDR3 regions were amplified. A first-round RT-PCR of the TCR CDR3 used the HTBI primer set. TCRdb called the multiplex PCR reads again in MiXCR, with one record for every CDR3 protein. The sample consists of 150,000 to 200,000 distinct CDR3 sequences, about 18% of them appearing once. Hyperthyroidism of Graves' type that showed no ophthalmopathy progression within 18 months was stable. Exclusion of patients followed from uncontrolled infection, other autoimmune disease, pregnancy or lactation. PBMCs came from 9 to 10 ml fresh peripheral blood.

The chain links TRBV5-1 to TRBJ1-1; D gene uncertain. The sequence came from a woman aged 50 to 60 with Graves' hyperthyroidism. Specimen: blood. The CDR3 sequence is CASSLETSRRNTEAFF. The DNA for the CDR3 is TGCGCCAGCAGCTTGGAAACCTCCCGGAGGAACACTGAAGCTTTCTTT.